Shown below are 23 T cell receptor beta chains from a single sample sequenced in a study of tumor-infiltrating lymphocytes in localized non-small cell lung cancer. Generated by immunoSEQ multiplex PCR, the TCRdb table keeps only in-frame clones and is missing some. The table lists fewer than 12,000 clones, 55% to 80% of them singletons. Input material: lung tumor tissue. The receptors were sampled from a human donor with non-small cell lung cancer.

The CDR3 bases are TGCGCCAGCAGCCGAGGACAGGGGGATACAGAGACCCAGTACTTC. It specifies CASSRGQGDTETQYF. V and J are TRBV5-1 and TRBJ2-5; TRBD1 matches 10 bases. The germline V gene has CDR1 SGHRS and CDR2 YFSETQ. V shed 4 bases, J shed 4 bases, and the junction held 7 bases outside the gene matches. The CDR3 totals 15 residues.

The V gene is TRBV30, the J gene TRBJ2-2; the D is unclear. Trimming left V 0 bases short and J 3 bases short, with 20 bases between. Germline values: CDR1 GTSNPN, CDR2 SVGIG (reference sequence). There are 18 residues in the CDR3. Written as DNA, the CDR3 is TGTGCCTGGAGTGTAACTCTTTTCATCGGTCTAGACACCGGGGAGCTGTTTTTT. This sequence encodes CAWSVTLFIGLDTGELFF.

This clone has just a few counts. This rearrangement joins TRBV12-5 to TRBJ2-1, with TRBD1 identical over 8 bases. V was clipped by 1 base and J by 6 bases; unmatched bases: 8. CDR3 length: 16 residues. Per the germline V gene, CDR1 is LGHNT and CDR2 is FRNRAP. The CDR3, as DNA: TGTGCTAGTGGTTTGGGGACCGGGACAGGCTCCAATGAGCAGTTCTTC. Protein: CASGLGTGTGSNEQFF.

In its sample, this clone was seen once. This chain joins TRBV6-5 and TRBJ1-5; TRBD1 matches at 7 bases. The CDR3 length is 12 residues. Germline assignment: CDR1 MNHEY and CDR2 SVGAGI. Losses at the gene ends were 10 bases for V and 8 bases for J; bases not matched to a gene: 8. In DNA, the CDR3 is TGTGCCACCAGAAGGGGGCGCGAGCCCCAGCATTTT. Amino acid sequence: CATRRGREPQHF.

This sequence joins TRBV7-2 and TRBJ2-7, with TRBD1 as a possible D gene (6 bases). The V gene lost 6 bases and the J gene lost 6 bases, with 18 bases spanning the gap. CDR1 and CDR2 from the germline V gene are SGHTA and FQGNSA. The CDR3 is 14 residues long. CDR3 nucleotides: TGTGCCAGCAGACCCGGGACACTTGACCCCGAGCAGTACTTC. It specifies CASRPGTLDPEQYF.

This clone is deemed medium-sized. The rearrangement joins TRBV15 to TRBJ2-3; tentatively, D is TRBD1 or TRBD2 (6 bases each). The CDR3 covers 20 residues. The V end lost 3 bases, the J end lost 6 bases, and 31 bases lay between the germline ends. Per the germline V gene, CDR1 is LNHNV and CDR2 is YYDKDF (reference sequence). CDR3 loop: CATSSYVNRVGGLNRDTQYF. The CDR3, as DNA: TGTGCCACCAGCAGTTACGTAAACAGGGTTGGAGGGTTGAACCGGGATACGCAGTATTTT.

This clone turned up a few times. The chain links TRBV9 to TRBJ2-1; TRBD2 matches at 8 bases. This CDR3 has 14 amino acids. CDR1 SGDLS and CDR2 YYNGEE come from the germline V gene. V shed 2 bases and J 5 bases; nucleotides not matched to a gene: 3. The CDR3 region is CASSVRGVDNEQFF. CDR3 bases: TGTGCCAGCAGCGTGCGGGGGGTGGACAATGAGCAGTTCTTC.

This clone was detected a few times. This rearrangement joins TRBV30 to TRBJ1-2; D might be TRBD1 (6 bases). The CDR3 covers 14 residues. CDR1 and CDR2 (germline): GTSNPN, SVGIG (reference sequence). Trimming shortened V by 7 bases and J by 0 bases, and 15 bases separated the two germline ends. The CDR3 DNA is TGTGCCTCTTGGGGGCCGCCGACTAACTATGGCTACACCTTC. Its protein product is CASWGPPTNYGYTF. Supplemented by reference TRBV30 and TRBJ1-2, the full variable domain reads SQTIHQWPATLVQPVGSPLSLECTVEGTSNPNLYWYRQAAGRGLQLLFYSVGIGQISSEVPQNLSASRPQDRQFILSSKKLLLSDSGFYLCASWGPPTNYGYTFGSGTRLTVV.

The chain joins TRBV7-8 to TRBJ2-3, with TRBD2 matching over 9 bases. This CDR3 has 16 amino acids. Germline loops: CDR1 SGHVS, CDR2 FQNEAQ. The V segment lost 3 bases and the J segment 4 bases; nucleotides outside the gene matches: 8. CDR3 bases: TGTGCCAGCAGCTTGCGGGGCGGGGGGGCACCAGATACGCAGTATTTT. Protein product: CASSLRGGGAPDTQYF.

The genes are TRBV6-1 and TRBJ2-1; the D gene is possibly TRBD1 (6 bases). From germline, CDR1 is MNHNS and CDR2 SASEGT. Trimming removed 2 bases from V and 12 bases from J, with 20 bases in between. The CDR3 consists of 15 residues. The CDR3 is CASSELATEGDGQFF. In nucleotides, the CDR3 is TGTGCCAGCAGTGAATTGGCCACCGAGGGGGATGGGCAGTTCTTC.

The V gene is TRBV28, the J gene TRBJ1-6, with a weak D call TRBD1 (6 bases). V was clipped by 2 bases and J by 8 bases, with 13 bases between them. This CDR3 is built from 15 residues. In germline, CDR1 is MDHEN, CDR2 SYDVKM. CDR3 DNA sequence: TGTGCCAGCAGTTTACACAGGGTCGGTGATTCACCCCTCCACTTT. Amino acids: CASSLHRVGDSPLHF.

A few counts support this clone. CDR3 in DNA: TGTGCCAGCAGCGTAGAGGAAGTCACTGAAGCTTTCTTT. It encodes CASSVEEVTEAFF. The gene calls are TRBV9 and TRBJ1-1; D is undetermined. Trimming shortened V by 0 bases and J by 4 bases, and 7 bases separated the two germline ends. The CDR3 loop spans 13 amino acids. The germline V gene has CDR1 SGDLS and CDR2 YYNGEE.

The chain joins TRBV5-6 to TRBJ1-2; D unresolved. V shed 0 bases and J shed 4 bases, with 4 bases lying between them. The CDR3 has 12 residues. The V gene's germline CDR1 is SGHDT and CDR2 YYEEEE. As DNA, the CDR3 is TGTGCCAGCAGCTTGGGGCGCTATGGCTACACCTTC. Translation: CASSLGRYGYTF.

The genes are TRBV5-4 and TRBJ2-3; TRBD2 agrees at 7 bases. The CDR3 totals 17 residues. Germline CDR1 is SGHNT and CDR2 is YYREEE (reference sequence). After removal of 2 bases from V and 0 bases from J, the junction contained 9 bases not matched to a gene. CDR3 in DNA: TGTGCCAGCAGCTTATCCGGAGCGGGGATAAGCACAGATACGCAGTATTTT. Protein: CASSLSGAGISTDTQYF.

V usage is TRBV7-9 and J usage is TRBJ1-2, with 9 bases aligning to TRBD1. After removal of 5 bases from V and 3 bases from J, the junction contained 1 base not matched to a gene. In germline, CDR1 is SEHNR, CDR2 FQNEAQ (reference sequence). The CDR3 has 13 residues. In DNA, the CDR3 is TGTGCCAGCAGCCGGGACAGGGACTATGGCTACACCTTC. Its translation is CASSRDRDYGYTF.

V usage is TRBV14 and J usage is TRBJ2-7, with 7 bases fitting TRBD2. The length of the CDR3 is 16 residues. Germline V lookup: CDR1 SGHDN, CDR2 FVKESK. J gave up 3 bases and V 1 base, and 9 bases lay outside the gene matches. Written as DNA, the CDR3 is TGTGCCAGCAGCCAAGGCCGACTAGCTTTCGACTACGAGCAGTACTTC. Translated: CASSQGRLAFDYEQYF.

This clone was picked up a small number of times. The chain carries TRBV10-2 and TRBJ1-6, with a weak D call TRBD1 (5 bases). Germline CDR1 is WSHSY and CDR2 is SAAADI. V was trimmed by 8 bases and J by 3 bases, leaving 17 bases between them. The CDR3 runs to 16 residues. The CDR3 loop reads CASLRWDGGYNSPLHF. The CDR3 region has the DNA TGCGCCAGCCTACGGTGGGACGGCGGCTATAATTCACCCCTCCACTTT.

This clone was counted only a few times. The chain recombines TRBV19 with TRBJ2-3, with 7 positions matching TRBD2. Germline trimming cut 10 bases from V and 4 bases from J; bases unmatched to any gene: 14. CDR3 length: 15 amino acids. Germline V gives CDR1 LNHDA, CDR2 SQIVND (reference sequence). CDR3 sequence reads: CATGETSSFSDTQYF. DNA for the CDR3: TGTGCCACCGGCGAGACTAGCAGTTTTTCAGATACGCAGTATTTT.

The chain is built from TRBV19 and TRBJ1-1; possible D gene TRBD1, 6 bases. The CDR3 length is 13 residues. Per germline, CDR1 LNHDA and CDR2 SQIVND (reference sequence). Trimming left V 10 bases short and J 1 base short, with 13 bases between. The CDR3: CATTDSQNTEAFF. The CDR3 nucleotides read TGTGCCACCACGGACAGCCAGAACACTGAAGCTTTCTTT.

The chain links TRBV6-6 to TRBJ1-5; the D gene is possibly TRBD1 (6 bases). Between the trimmed V and J ends, which lost 6 bases and 4 bases, there was a span of 10 bases. Germline loops: CDR1 MNHNY, CDR2 SVGAGI (reference sequence). This CDR3 spans 13 amino acids. The CDR3 reads CASSRTENQPQHF. The DNA for the CDR3 is TGTGCCAGCAGCCGGACAGAAAATCAGCCCCAGCATTTT.

The rearrangement uses TRBV5-8 and TRBJ1-1; no clear D gene. The CDR3 loop spans 13 amino acids. From germline, CDR1 is SGHTS and CDR2 YDEGEE. V dropped 2 bases and J dropped 11 bases, with 16 bases sitting between them. CDR3: CASSFSQPLLAFF. As DNA, the CDR3 is TGTGCCAGCAGCTTTTCACAACCCCTATTGGCTTTCTTT.

This chain joins TRBV7-9 and TRBJ1-2; D is unclear. The CDR3 extends over 16 amino acids. Between the trimmed V and J ends, which lost 5 bases and 4 bases, there was a span of 20 bases. Germline loops: CDR1 SEHNR, CDR2 FQNEAQ (reference sequence). The CDR3 loop is CASSPRGPQVGYGYTF. The CDR3 bases are TGTGCCAGCAGCCCCCGCGGGCCTCAAGTCGGCTATGGCTACACCTTC.

The chain employs TRBV11-2 and TRBJ2-5; TRBD2 matches at 10 bases. The CDR3 loop spans 16 amino acids. CDR1 and CDR2 from the germline V gene are SGHAT and FQNNGV. The V segment lost 6 bases and the J segment 4 bases; nucleotides outside the gene matches: 11. This chain's CDR3 is CASRDGRLAGVETQYF. Here the CDR3 DNA reads TGTGCCAGCAGGGACGGTAGGCTAGCGGGAGTAGAGACCCAGTACTTC.